This TCR beta chain was profiled in a study of OX40 agonist ivuxolimab in advanced cancers. The wider study: Patients with hepatocellular carcinoma, melanoma, renal cell or head and neck cancer made up the dose-escalation patients.

Trimming left V 3 bases short and J 0 bases short, with 13 bases between. Germline CDR1 is SGDLS and CDR2 is YYNGEE. This CDR3 comprises 15 residues. Some clones are missing from TCRdb's copy, which holds only in-frame ones; the method was immunoSEQ multiplex PCR. Seen here are 52,000 or so clones, 84% observed once, and the top ten hold around 4.3%. This TCR derives from an adult with an advanced solid tumor such as melanoma, head and neck, liver or kidney cancer. This chain joins TRBV9 and TRBJ2-7; perhaps TRBD2 as D (6 bases). Sequencing used CD4+ or CD8+ T cells sorted from blood, obtained in a trial of the OX40 agonist ivuxolimab. The CDR3 DNA reads TGTGCCAGCAGCGGGAGGGGCACCCTCTCCTACGAGCAGTACTTC. Residues: CASSGRGTLSYEQYF. Drawing the rest from reference TRBV9 and TRBJ2-7, the complete variable domain is DSGVTQTPKHLITATGQRVTLRCSPRSGDLSVYWYQQSLDQGLQFLIQYYNGEERAKGNILERFSAQQFPDLHSELNLSSLELGDSALYFCASSGRGTLSYEQYFGPGTRLTVT.